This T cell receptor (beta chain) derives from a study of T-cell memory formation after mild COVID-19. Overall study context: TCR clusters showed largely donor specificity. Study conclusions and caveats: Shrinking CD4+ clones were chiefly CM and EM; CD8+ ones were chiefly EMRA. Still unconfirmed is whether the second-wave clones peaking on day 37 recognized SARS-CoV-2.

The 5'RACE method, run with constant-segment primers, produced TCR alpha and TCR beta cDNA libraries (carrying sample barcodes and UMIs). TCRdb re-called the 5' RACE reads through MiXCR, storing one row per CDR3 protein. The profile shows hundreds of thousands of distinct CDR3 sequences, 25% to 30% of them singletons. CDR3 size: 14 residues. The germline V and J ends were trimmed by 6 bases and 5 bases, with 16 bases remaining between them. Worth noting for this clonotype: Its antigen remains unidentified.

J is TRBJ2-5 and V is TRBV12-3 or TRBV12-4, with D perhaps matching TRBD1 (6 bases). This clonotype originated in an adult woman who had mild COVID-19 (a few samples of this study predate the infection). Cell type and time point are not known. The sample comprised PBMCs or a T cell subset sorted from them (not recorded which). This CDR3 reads CASRRGQNEETQYF. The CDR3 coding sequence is TGTGCCAGCAGACGAGGACAGAATGAGGAGACCCAGTACTTC.